A selection of T cell receptor beta chains follows, all from one sample in a study of T-cell reconstitution after alpha-beta-depleted transplantation in children. TCRdb used MiXCR to reprocess the PCR reads, holding one entry per CDR3 protein. Seen here are a few hundred thousand distinct CDR3 sequences, roughly a tenth observed once, and the top ten hold about 8%. Sequenced material: PBMCs, taken before TCRalphabeta/CD19-depleted stem cell transplant. The source is a boy in the first two years of life with acute myeloid leukemia, due to receive a stem cell transplant. Each CDR3 is given with its conserved first and last residue. A D gene is named only where the DNA matches it firmly. Expanded clones are given a class, and other clones once, few, many or no size at all.

J gene | D gene | V gene | clone size | CDR3 protein | CDR3 DNA
TRBJ2-1 | . | TRBV24-1 | many | CATSDPGSTAYNEQFF | TGTGCCACCAGTGACCCTGGATCCACGGCCTACAATGAGCAGTTCTTC
TRBJ1-1 | . | TRBV29-1 | many | CSVPPDMNTEAFF | TGCAGCGTTCCCCCGGACATGAACACTGAAGCTTTCTTT
TRBJ2-5 | TRBD2 | TRBV7-2 | many | CASNLGGAGETQYF | TGTGCCAGCAACCTCGGGGGGGCCGGGGAGACCCAGTACTTC
TRBJ2-7 | . | TRBV21-1 | . | CASGKAYEQYF | TGTGCCAGCGGTAAGGCGTACGAGCAGTACTTC
TRBJ2-1 | TRBD2 | TRBV24-1 | many | CATRLAGVDEQFF | TGTGCCACGAGACTAGCGGGGGTGGATGAGCAGTTCTTC
TRBJ2-1 | . | TRBV12-3/TRBV12-4 | . | CASSLVQGISYNEQFF | TGTGCCAGCAGTTTAGTTCAGGGGATCTCCTACAATGAGCAGTTCTTC
TRBJ2-5 | . | TRBV10-3 | few | CAISAYRDAETQYF | TGTGCCATCAGTGCATACAGGGACGCAGAGACCCAGTACTTC
TRBJ1-1 | . | TRBV30 | few | CAWSPRAEAFF | TGTGCCTGGAGTCCCCGGGCTGAAGCTTTCTTT
TRBJ1-5 | . | TRBV28 | many | CASSGDSNQPQHF | TGTGCCAGCAGTGGGGATAGCAATCAGCCCCAGCATTTT
TRBJ2-7 | TRBD2 | TRBV29-1 | . | CSVPGLEAYEQYF | TGCAGCGTCCCGGGACTAGAAGCGTACGAGCAGTACTTC
TRBJ2-7 | . | TRBV28 | few | CASSFGTTRYEQYF | TGTGCCAGCAGTTTTGGGACCACTCGGTACGAGCAGTACTTC
TRBJ2-6 | . | TRBV5-1 | . | CASSPPGAGPGANVLTF | TGCGCCAGCAGCCCCCCTGGCGCAGGGCCTGGGGCCAACGTCCTGACTTTC
TRBJ1-2 | TRBD1 | TRBV12-3/TRBV12-4 | . | CASSPGTGEGYGYTF | TGTGCCAGCAGTCCCGGGACAGGGGAAGGCTATGGCTACACCTTC
TRBJ2-5 | . | TRBV6-2/TRBV6-3 | many | CASRTGLGETQYF | TGTGCCAGCCGTACCGGTCTGGGGGAGACCCAGTACTTC
TRBJ1-1 | . | TRBV5-1 | many | CASSFAEGIAFF | TGCGCCAGCAGCTTCGCCGAGGGGATCGCTTTCTTT
TRBJ1-6 | TRBD1 | TRBV9 | few | CASSHNRDRGNSPLHF | TGTGCCAGCAGCCACAACCGGGACAGGGGAAATTCACCCCTCCACTTT
TRBJ1-1 | TRBD1 | TRBV27 | many | CASRTTGGAEAFF | TGTGCCAGCAGGACGACAGGGGGCGCTGAAGCTTTCTTT
TRBJ2-7 | . | TRBV20-1 | many | CSARSRGEQYF | TGCAGTGCTAGATCGCGGGGCGAGCAGTACTTC
TRBJ2-6 | . | TRBV12-3/TRBV12-4 | few | CASRLQGDGANVLTF | TGTGCCAGCAGACTACAGGGTGATGGGGCCAACGTCCTGACTTTC
TRBJ2-3 | TRBD2 | TRBV7-3 | many | CASSLGLAADTQYF | TGTGCCAGCAGCTTAGGGCTAGCGGCAGATACGCAGTATTTT
TRBJ2-3 | . | TRBV6-1 | . | CASSQHRTSPRMADTQYF | TGTGCCAGCAGCCAGCATAGGACAAGCCCCCGTATGGCAGATACGCAGTATTTT
TRBJ2-3 | TRBD2 | TRBV29-1 | many | CSVEGREGLRDTQYF | TGCAGCGTTGAAGGGCGGGAGGGCCTACGAGATACGCAGTATTTT
TRBJ2-3 | . | TRBV10-2 | . | CASSESVLGANTDTQYF | TGCGCCAGCAGTGAGTCGGTACTTGGGGCAAATACAGATACGCAGTATTTT
TRBJ1-2 | . | TRBV5-5 | many | CASSLAATGANYGYTF | TGTGCCAGCAGCTTGGCGGCGACAGGAGCTAACTATGGCTACACCTTC
TRBJ2-7 | . | TRBV29-1 | many | CSVAKFSSYEQYF | TGCAGCGTCGCCAAATTTAGCTCCTACGAGCAGTACTTC
TRBJ2-3 | . | TRBV29-1 | many | CSDGPWRLTDTQYF | TGCAGCGACGGCCCCTGGCGGCTCACAGATACGCAGTATTTT
TRBJ2-7 | . | TRBV20-1 | . | CSAPGTYSYEQYF | TGCAGTGCTCCCGGGACCTACTCCTACGAGCAGTACTTC
TRBJ2-3 | . | TRBV20-1 | . | CSAIPEGPNTDTQYF | TGCAGTGCTATCCCCGAGGGACCGAACACAGATACGCAGTATTTT
TRBJ1-4 | . | TRBV28 | many | CASSFSEKLFF | TGTGCCAGCAGTTTCTCTGAAAAACTGTTTTTT
TRBJ1-1 | . | TRBV7-3 | many | CASSSDGLNTEAFF | TGTGCCAGCAGCTCCGACGGTTTGAACACTGAAGCTTTCTTT
TRBJ2-3 | TRBD2 | TRBV12-5 | many | CASGLPGLARYTQYF | TGTGCTAGTGGTTTGCCGGGACTAGCGAGATATACGCAGTATTTT
TRBJ1-1 | TRBD1 | TRBV7-9 | . | CASSLGTGRNTEAFF | TGTGCCAGCAGCTTGGGGACAGGGAGGAACACTGAAGCTTTCTTT
TRBJ1-1 | . | TRBV7-8 | many | CASSLVWGPSTEAFF | TGTGCCAGCAGCTTAGTCTGGGGCCCGAGCACTGAAGCTTTCTTT
TRBJ1-1 | . | TRBV20-1 | few | CSATPGTPSTEAFF | TGCAGTGCAACACCCGGGACACCGAGCACTGAAGCTTTCTTT
TRBJ1-5 | . | TRBV28 | many | CASSFLQALNQPQHF | TGTGCCAGCAGTTTCTTACAGGCCCTTAATCAGCCCCAGCATTTT
TRBJ1-2 | . | TRBV29-1 | many | CSVEKSPGQLHYGYTF | TGCAGCGTTGAAAAAAGTCCTGGACAACTCCACTATGGCTACACCTTC
TRBJ1-3 | . | TRBV29-1 | many | CSVGRGAGSTIYF | TGCAGCGTTGGCCGTGGGGCCGGTAGCACCATATATTTT
TRBJ2-4 | . | TRBV12-3/TRBV12-4 | few | CASRRSGANIQYF | TGTGCCAGCAGACGGTCGGGGGCAAACATTCAGTACTTC
TRBJ1-6 | . | TRBV5-1 | . | CASSPGGDNSPLHF | TGCGCCAGCAGCCCGGGTGGGGATAATTCACCCCTCCACTTT
TRBJ2-3 | . | TRBV7-2 | many | CASSFGALNTQYF | TGTGCCAGCAGCTTCGGAGCGCTGAACACGCAGTATTTT
TRBJ2-7 | . | TRBV20-1 | many | CSAWTPPHEQYF | TGCAGTGCTTGGACGCCCCCCCACGAGCAGTACTTC
TRBJ1-5 | . | TRBV7-8 | many | CASSSERLGQPQHF | TGTGCCAGCAGCTCCGAGAGGCTTGGTCAGCCCCAGCATTTT
TRBJ2-7 | TRBD2 | TRBV5-6 | many | CASTPWAGGRIYEQYF | TGTGCCAGCACCCCTTGGGCGGGCGGGAGGATCTACGAGCAGTACTTC
TRBJ2-7 | TRBD2 | TRBV3-1 | . | CASSQFGSGSQEQYF | TGTGCCAGCAGCCAATTCGGTAGCGGGAGTCAGGAGCAGTACTTC
TRBJ1-1 | . | TRBV5-4 | many | CASSLRAEGLNAFF | TGTGCCAGCAGCTTGCGGGCGGAGGGTCTGAACGCTTTCTTT
TRBJ2-1 | TRBD2 | TRBV7-3 | few | CASSLRTSGAYNEQFF | TGTGCCAGCAGCTTACGGACTAGCGGGGCTTACAATGAGCAGTTCTTC
TRBJ2-1 | TRBD2 | TRBV15 | . | CATSRTSGSYNEQFF | TGTGCCACCAGCCGGACTAGCGGGTCCTACAATGAGCAGTTCTTC
TRBJ2-3 | . | TRBV5-1 | many | CASSYRTGTLLDPSTDTQYF | TGCGCCAGCAGCTACCGAACCGGGACTCTACTCGATCCAAGCACAGATACGCAGTATTTT
TRBJ2-7 | . | TRBV29-1 | many | CSVESHFPSEQYF | TGCAGCGTTGAATCTCACTTTCCTAGTGAGCAGTACTTC
TRBJ1-5 | . | TRBV2 | many | CASSEGSWTAHQPQHF | TGTGCCAGCAGTGAAGGGTCTTGGACAGCCCATCAGCCCCAGCATTTT
TRBJ2-1 | . | TRBV6-2/TRBV6-3 | many | CASSYGRATYNEQFF | TGTGCCAGCAGTTACGGGCGGGCGACCTACAATGAGCAGTTCTTC
TRBJ1-5 | TRBD1 | TRBV10-3 | . | CATLTPGQGNQPQHF | TGTGCCACCCTAACGCCCGGACAGGGGAATCAGCCCCAGCATTTT
TRBJ2-1 | . | TRBV30 | few | CAWSVSRANEQFF | TGTGCCTGGAGTGTAAGCAGGGCCAATGAGCAGTTCTTC
TRBJ2-2 | . | TRBV28 | many | CASSSGRTAVVELFF | TGTGCCAGCAGCTCAGGAAGGACGGCCGTGGTCGAGCTGTTTTTT
TRBJ2-1 | TRBD2 | TRBV6-5 | few | CASSYRASGGLHNEQFF | TGTGCCAGCAGTTACAGGGCTAGCGGGGGCCTCCACAATGAGCAGTTCTTC